This T cell receptor (beta chain) was captured by sequencing in a study of T cell responses to AZD1222 COVID-19 vaccine (dated by TCRdb to 2020 to 2023). Regarding the complete study: AZD1222 recipients given second doses at about 4 weeks or at about 12 weeks were pooled, since spike-specific TCR depth and breadth were not found to differ between the two schedules. A total of over 230 trial participants underwent TCR sequencing, of whom nearly 210 received two doses of AZD1222 and about 25 received two doses of the MenACWY control vaccine. Trial participants were enrolled into age subgroups of 18-55, 56-69 and 70-plus years, which contained approximately 150, 28 and 58 TCR-sequenced participants, respectively. Beyond this particular receptor, the publication reports: In the small 56-69-year group, the increase in depth fell short of significance, most likely because of low power. After two AZD1222 doses, spike-specific TCR breadth and depth were significantly higher than at day 0 and than in MenACWY recipients. Because no day 14 peak-response samples were available, the repertoires could be characterized only after the peak T cell response. Participants were mostly white British, with more females than males. The authors suggested clonal diversity may have been underestimated. Vaccine-associated CD4 TCRs spanned the whole spike protein, with dominant responses in regions 160-218 and 743-854. Epitopes outside the regions mutated in the B.1.351 and B.1.1.7 variants were reportedly recognized by nearly half of the unique spike-specific TCRs. Conclusions about previously exposed vaccinees are limited, since just five to seven AZD1222 recipients were seropositive for SARS-CoV-2 at baseline.

As to this clone: Its target antigen remains unknown. There are no base qualities to consult, and no much larger clone falls within one base.

Its CDR3 holds 13 amino acids, cysteine through phenylalanine. The retained sequence is limited to the CDR3, 39 bases, with the frame set at the first base. Per the germline V gene, SGHTA is the CDR1 and FQGTGA is the CDR2. At the junction V is shortened by 5 bases and J by 5 bases, with 10 bases in between. Interpreted using the paper, the time point label stands for: baseline before first vaccination. Vaccinee samples came from UK trials COV001 and COV002, including a single-blind randomized controlled phase 2/3 trial of AZD1222 (ChAdOx1 nCoV-19) in healthy adults. For TCRbeta chain sequencing, PBMC samples were collected from trial participants at day 0 and at day 28 after the second dose. The CDR3 regions of human TCRbeta chains were analyzed by immunosequencing. The published analysis was carried out like this. TCRs in the repertoires were compared against a reference library of SARS-CoV-2-specific TCRs that had been generated with the MIRA antigen-specificity platform. Breadth was defined as the fraction of unique TCRs that were SARS-CoV-2-associated, and depth was defined as the fraction of total T cells that were SARS-CoV-2-associated. Each spike-specific TCR was assigned to its reactive spike region and to a CD4 or CD8 class using the MIRA data. Log10-transformed breadth and depth values were compared by one-way ANOVA with Sidak's multiple comparisons tests. In its TCRdb copy, this immuneACCESS table keeps in-frame sequences only and misses some clones. Where compared with another copy, unresolved V genes explain less than half of these, and the others have no known cause. For V, J and clone size, that table is used; D and trimming come from the DNA. The sample has 100,000 to 150,000 clones on record, 89% of them singletons. The biggest ten clones account for just under 6.5% of the sample.

This sample comprised peripheral blood, obtained on day 0 of AZD1222 vaccination. The clonotype comes from an adult in good health. The chain joins TRBV7-3 to TRBJ2-1, with the D gene uncertain. The CDR3 region: CASSPGSNNEQFF. The nucleotide sequence reads TGTGCCAGCAGCCCTGGGTCCAACAATGAGCAGTTCTTC.